Listed below are T cell receptor beta chains from one sample, sequenced in a study of T cells after yellow fever vaccination. Via MiXCR, TCRdb re-called the 5' RACE reads, giving one row per CDR3 protein. The profile shows about 430,000 distinct CDR3 sequences, around 19% of them singletons. This material consisted of PBMCs, taken before the yellow fever booster vaccination. The receptors originated from a man between 18 and 29 years old who received the YFV17D yellow fever vaccine. Both conserved end residues are part of each CDR3. The order of the fields is D gene, V gene, CDR3 length, clone size, J gene, CDR3 DNA, CDR3 protein. A D gene is named only where the DNA matches it firmly. Some rows have no size entry. The others give once, few or many, or a class for an expanded clone.

D: NA; V: TRBV4-3; length: 15; size: many; J: TRBJ1-3; DNA: TGCGCCAGCAGCCCGGGACTGAGCTCTGGAAACACCATATATTTT; CDR3: CASSPGLSSGNTIYF
D: TRBD2; V: TRBV19; length: 13; size: NA; J: TRBJ2-5; DNA: TGTGCCAGTAGTATCGGGACTACGGAGACCCAGTACTTC; CDR3: CASSIGTTETQYF
D: NA; V: TRBV4-2; length: 15; size: many; J: TRBJ1-6; DNA: TGTGCCAGCAGCCAGCAGGACCCATATAATTCACCCCTCCACTTT; CDR3: CASSQQDPYNSPLHF
D: NA; V: TRBV6-5; length: 13; size: many; J: TRBJ2-1; DNA: TGTGCCAGCAGTTCCCCGCGAGATCTTGAGCAGTTCTTC; CDR3: CASSSPRDLEQFF
D: NA; V: TRBV29-1; length: 11; size: NA; J: TRBJ1-2; DNA: TGCAGCGTTGAAGAAGGGGGTGGCTACACCTTC; CDR3: CSVEEGGGYTF
D: NA; V: TRBV29-1; length: 15; size: few; J: TRBJ2-3; DNA: TGCAGCGTTGTTGGTTGGGGGAGAAGCACAGATACGCAGTATTTT; CDR3: CSVVGWGRSTDTQYF
D: NA; V: TRBV4-1; length: 15; size: few; J: TRBJ1-5; DNA: TGCGCCAGCAGCGGGGGGGGATGGGGCAATCAGCCCCAGCATTTT; CDR3: CASSGGGWGNQPQHF
D: NA; V: TRBV7-9; length: 14; size: few; J: TRBJ1-3; DNA: TGTGCCAGCAGCGGGACGGACAGAGGTTACACCATATATTTT; CDR3: CASSGTDRGYTIYF
D: NA; V: TRBV4-1; length: 16; size: NA; J: TRBJ2-2; DNA: TGCGCCAGCAGCCATCCAGAGGGCAGAAACACCGGGGAGCTGTTTTTT; CDR3: CASSHPEGRNTGELFF
D: NA; V: TRBV7-2; length: 15; size: few; J: TRBJ1-1; DNA: TGTGCCAGCAGCTTAATGCGCGGAGGTACCACTGAAGCTTTCTTT; CDR3: CASSLMRGGTTEAFF
D: NA; V: TRBV6-2/TRBV6-3; length: 15; size: NA; J: TRBJ2-3; DNA: TGTGCCAGCAGTTATCCCCAAAGCAGCACAGATACGCAGTATTTT; CDR3: CASSYPQSSTDTQYF
D: NA; V: TRBV7-2; length: 13; size: once; J: TRBJ2-5; DNA: TGTGCCAGCAGCTTAAACCTCCTAGAGACCCAGTACTTC; CDR3: CASSLNLLETQYF
D: NA; V: TRBV21-1; length: 15; size: NA; J: TRBJ1-6; DNA: TGTGCCAGCAGCCCAGGGACAGGACATAATTCACCCCTCCACTTT; CDR3: CASSPGTGHNSPLHF
D: TRBD1; V: TRBV6-2/TRBV6-3; length: 12; size: NA; J: TRBJ1-1; DNA: TGTGCCAGCAGACTGACAGGGACTGAAGCTTTCTTT; CDR3: CASRLTGTEAFF
D: TRBD2; V: TRBV13; length: 16; size: few; J: TRBJ2-5; DNA: TGTGCCAGCAGCTCCAATCTAGCGGGGAAGGGTGAGACCCAGTACTTC; CDR3: CASSSNLAGKGETQYF
D: NA; V: TRBV24-1; length: 18; size: NA; J: TRBJ2-1; DNA: TGTGCCACCAGTGATTTCCCCGTGACAGATAGCTCCTACAATGAGCAGTTCTTC; CDR3: CATSDFPVTDSSYNEQFF
D: TRBD2; V: TRBV20-1; length: 16; size: few; J: TRBJ2-1; DNA: TGCAGTGCTAGGGGTCTAGCGGGGGGGTCATACAATGAGCAGTTCTTC; CDR3: CSARGLAGGSYNEQFF
D: TRBD1; V: TRBV6-6; length: 15; size: NA; J: TRBJ1-1; DNA: TGTGCCAGCAGTTACCGGAGGACAGGGGGTTATGTGGCTTTCTTT; CDR3: CASSYRRTGGYVAFF
D: NA; V: TRBV18; length: 15; size: NA; J: TRBJ2-7; DNA: TGTGCCAGCTCACCAGGTAGCGGAAGCTCCTACGAGCAGTACTTC; CDR3: CASSPGSGSSYEQYF
D: NA; V: TRBV7-2; length: 14; size: few; J: TRBJ2-1; DNA: TGTGCCAGCAGCTTGACTGCGGGGTCGGATGAGCAGTTCTTC; CDR3: CASSLTAGSDEQFF
D: TRBD1; V: TRBV7-6; length: 15; size: NA; J: TRBJ1-1; DNA: TGTGCCAGCAGCCCGCGCCAGGGGGCGGGGACTGAAGCTTTCTTT; CDR3: CASSPRQGAGTEAFF
D: TRBD1; V: TRBV28; length: 13; size: NA; J: TRBJ1-5; DNA: TGTGCCAGCACCACACAGGGGGCCCGGCCCCAGCATTTT; CDR3: CASTTQGARPQHF
D: NA; V: TRBV10-2; length: 13; size: few; J: TRBJ2-1; DNA: TGCGCCAGCAGCAACGGGCCAGCTGTGGAGCAGTTCTTC; CDR3: CASSNGPAVEQFF
D: TRBD2; V: TRBV9; length: 13; size: few; J: TRBJ2-1; DNA: TGTGCCAGCAGCCAGCCGGGGGGCAATGAGCAGTTCTTC; CDR3: CASSQPGGNEQFF
D: NA; V: TRBV27; length: 15; size: NA; J: TRBJ1-5; DNA: TGTGCCACACCCCGCCCAGGTATGGGTAATCAGCCCCAGCATTTT; CDR3: CATPRPGMGNQPQHF
D: NA; V: TRBV12-3/TRBV12-4; length: 14; size: many; J: TRBJ2-3; DNA: TGTGCCAGCAGTTTCGGTCCATCCACAGATACGCAGTATTTT; CDR3: CASSFGPSTDTQYF
D: NA; V: TRBV7-2; length: 14; size: few; J: TRBJ2-2; DNA: TGTGCCAGCAGCTTAGCGGGGATAGCCGGGGAGCTGTTTTTT; CDR3: CASSLAGIAGELFF
D: TRBD1; V: TRBV6-1; length: 14; size: few; J: TRBJ2-7; DNA: TGTGCCAGCAGGCCCGGGACAGCACTCGAAATGCAGTACTTC; CDR3: CASRPGTALEMQYF
D: NA; V: TRBV2; length: 13; size: few; J: TRBJ2-4; DNA: TGTGCCAGCAAGTGGAACGAACGGGACATTCAGTACTTC; CDR3: CASKWNERDIQYF
D: NA; V: TRBV3-1; length: 13; size: NA; J: TRBJ1-1; DNA: TGTGCCAGCAGCCAAGATGCGGGGGCTGAAGCTTTCTTT; CDR3: CASSQDAGAEAFF
D: NA; V: TRBV29-1; length: 12; size: few; J: TRBJ1-5; DNA: TGCAGCGTTGTGCAGGGTAATCAGCCCCAGCATTTT; CDR3: CSVVQGNQPQHF
D: NA; V: TRBV12-3/TRBV12-4; length: 12; size: NA; J: TRBJ2-7; DNA: TGTGCCAGCAGTGACGCAACCTACGAGCAGTACTTC; CDR3: CASSDATYEQYF
D: NA; V: TRBV12-3/TRBV12-4; length: 13; size: NA; J: TRBJ2-7; DNA: TGTGCCAGCAGCGCCTTAGGGGGCTACGAGCAGTACTTC; CDR3: CASSALGGYEQYF
D: NA; V: TRBV29-1; length: 16; size: NA; J: TRBJ2-7; DNA: TGCAGCGTTGTAGGGGGGGGCCACCAAAGCTCCTACGAGCAGTACTTC; CDR3: CSVVGGGHQSSYEQYF
D: TRBD1; V: TRBV24-1; length: 14; size: NA; J: TRBJ2-5; DNA: TGTGCCACCAGTGATCCGGCAGGGGGACAGACCCAGTACTTC; CDR3: CATSDPAGGQTQYF
D: NA; V: TRBV7-2; length: 14; size: NA; J: TRBJ2-7; DNA: TGTGCCAGCAGCCGAGGAGGCGGTACCTACGAGCAGTACTTC; CDR3: CASSRGGGTYEQYF
D: TRBD1; V: TRBV6-5; length: 13; size: NA; J: TRBJ2-7; DNA: TGTGCCAGCAGTAACCGGGACAGCTACGAGCAGTACTTC; CDR3: CASSNRDSYEQYF
D: NA; V: TRBV6-2/TRBV6-3; length: 17; size: NA; J: TRBJ2-7; DNA: TGTGCCAGCACCGACGCGGCAGGGCAAGTAGGGTCCTACGAGCAGTACTTC; CDR3: CASTDAAGQVGSYEQYF
D: NA; V: TRBV12-3/TRBV12-4; length: 13; size: NA; J: TRBJ2-7; DNA: TGTGCCAGCAGGGAAGAGAGCTCCTACGAGCAGTACTTC; CDR3: CASREESSYEQYF
D: NA; V: TRBV25-1; length: 15; size: NA; J: TRBJ2-7; DNA: TGTGCCAGCAGTGAGGACAGGACTAAAGACTACGAGCAGTACTTC; CDR3: CASSEDRTKDYEQYF
D: NA; V: TRBV6-5; length: 16; size: few; J: TRBJ1-3; DNA: TGTGCCAGCAGTAAATACAGGGCACGCTCTGGAAACACCATATATTTT; CDR3: CASSKYRARSGNTIYF
D: NA; V: TRBV5-1; length: 15; size: NA; J: TRBJ2-2; DNA: TGCGCCAGCATTCAGGGAGGCCGGGGCACCGGGGAGCTGTTTTTT; CDR3: CASIQGGRGTGELFF
D: NA; V: TRBV4-1; length: 15; size: few; J: TRBJ1-5; DNA: TGCGCCAGCACCATCAGGGCCGGTGCAACTCAGCCCCAGCATTTT; CDR3: CASTIRAGATQPQHF
D: TRBD1; V: TRBV7-9; length: 15; size: NA; J: TRBJ1-6; DNA: TGTGCCAGCAGCGATACGACAGGGACGATTTCACCCCTCCACTTT; CDR3: CASSDTTGTISPLHF
D: NA; V: TRBV6-2/TRBV6-3; length: 16; size: few; J: TRBJ1-2; DNA: TGTGCCAGCAGTCGAGACAAAGGAGGAACTAACTATGGCTACACCTTC; CDR3: CASSRDKGGTNYGYTF
D: NA; V: TRBV12-3/TRBV12-4; length: 16; size: NA; J: TRBJ2-3; DNA: TGTGCCAGCAGCCTCGATTCGACGGGAAGCACAGATACGCAGTATTTT; CDR3: CASSLDSTGSTDTQYF
D: NA; V: TRBV29-1; length: 12; size: NA; J: TRBJ2-3; DNA: TGCAGCGTTGCCGGGAGCACAGATACGCAGTATTTT; CDR3: CSVAGSTDTQYF
D: NA; V: TRBV5-6; length: 14; size: few; J: TRBJ2-5; DNA: TGTGCCAGCAGCTTAGACAGACACCAAGAGACCCAGTACTTC; CDR3: CASSLDRHQETQYF
D: NA; V: TRBV6-5; length: 13; size: NA; J: TRBJ2-7; DNA: TGTGCCAGCAGTTACCCGGACGGCCTCCGTCAGTACTTC; CDR3: CASSYPDGLRQYF
D: TRBD1; V: TRBV6-5; length: 14; size: NA; J: TRBJ1-1; DNA: TGTGCCAGCACCCAGGACAGGGAGGGCACTGAAGCTTTCTTT; CDR3: CASTQDREGTEAFF